There are a few counts of the clone carrying this TCR beta chain. Its target is not known. Using constant-segment primers, 5'RACE produced TCR alpha and TCR beta cDNA libraries carrying sample barcodes and UMIs. MiXCR, run by TCRdb on the 5' RACE reads, gives a single entry per CDR3 protein. The sample has hundreds of thousands of distinct CDR3 sequences; 15% are singletons. This entry is derived from a study of T-cell memory formation after mild COVID-19. At the level of the study: The two donors had largely donor-specific TCR clusters.

Findings and limits, study-wide: Most CD4+ clones that shrank were in CM and EM, while CD8+ ones turned up in EMRA. From day 15 to 85, contracting clones were balanced between CD4 and CD8, whereas later expanders leaned toward CD4+.

Sequenced: PBMCs or a T cell subset sorted from them (not recorded which). The origin of this receptor is an adult woman who had mild COVID-19 (a few samples of this study predate the infection). Cell type and time point are not known.

The CDR3 spells CASSPSITGELFF. In DNA form, the CDR3 reads TGTGCCAGCAGCCCTTCGATAACCGGGGAGCTGTTTTTT. The V and J genes are TRBV7-9 and TRBJ2-2; D not certain. Germline CDR1 reads SEHNR; CDR2 reads FQNEAQ (reference sequence). The CDR3 consists of 13 residues. The germline V and J ends were trimmed by 5 bases and 5 bases, with 9 bases remaining between them.